This T cell receptor beta chain originates from a study of blood T cell repertoires in COVID-19. Study context: Samples of COVID-19 (acute and convalescent) were obtained from the United States, Italy and Spain. T cells, B-cell-depleted T cells, or PBMCs provided the cDNA or gDNA that served as material.

Sequencing was performed with immunoSEQ multiplex PCR; in TCRdb, only in-frame clones are kept and a portion is missing. The data show 450,000 or so clones, with over 75% seen just once and roughly 1.6% held by the top ten. The Seattle patients, enrolled during active infection, were followed longitudinally. The clonotype comes from a woman in her thirties or forties with COVID-19, enrolled during active disease. Sequences were obtained from peripheral blood.

DNA of the CDR3: TGTGCCAGCCTGGCGGGGGGATACGGTACGCAGTATTTT. It is translated as CASLAGGYGTQYF. The rearrangement links TRBV27 to TRBJ2-3; TRBD2 matches at 8 bases. CDR1 MNHEY and CDR2 SMNVEV come from the germline V gene (reference sequence). CDR3 length: 13 residues. Germline trimming cut 8 bases from V and 8 bases from J; bases unmatched to any gene: 9.